This T cell receptor beta chain is drawn from a study of blood T cell repertoires in COVID-19. Study as a whole: COVID-19 samples from acute and convalescent phases originated in the United States, Italy and Spain. The analysed material was cDNA or gDNA that came from T cells, B-cell-depleted T cells, or PBMCs.

The V gene's germline CDR1 is KGHSH and CDR2 LQKENI. Trimming took 6 bases from V and 6 from J; bases not matched to a gene: 9. The CDR3 has 15 residues. Authors' methods: Amplification of reference gene primers was used by the study to estimate nucleated cell counts. Only in-frame clones appear in the TCRdb table, and some are missing; sequencing was by immunoSEQ multiplex PCR. The V and J calls and the clone size are those of that table, but D and trimming were determined from the DNA. The table lists 150,000 to 190,000 clones, roughly 85% of them singletons. The Seattle patients, enrolled during active infection, were followed longitudinally.

The J gene is TRBJ2-1, the V gene TRBV18, with 9 positions matching TRBD1. The sample taken for sequencing was peripheral blood. The sequence was obtained from a woman between 55 and 75 years old with COVID-19, enrolled during active disease. CDR3 residues: CASSPGTGFPNEQFF. Here the CDR3 DNA reads TGTGCCAGCTCGCCCGGGACAGGGTTCCCCAATGAGCAGTTCTTC.